The 23 T cell receptor beta chains listed next were all sequenced from one sample in a study of T cell repertoires in cytomegalovirus infection. TCRdb reprocessed the reads via MiXCR and lists one record per CDR3 protein. The sample yields hundreds of thousands of distinct CDR3 sequences, approximately 40% seen once. The sequenced sample consisted of PBMCs. These receptor sequences come from a human donor in good health (CMV status not recorded). Some clones in this sample may be carry-over from other donors' samples.

There are many counts of this clonotype. The chain is built from TRBV5-5 and TRBJ1-5, with 7 nucleotides matching TRBD1. Germline CDR1 SGHKS, CDR2 YYEKEE (reference sequence). After removal of 0 bases from V and 2 bases from J, the junction contained 14 bases not matched to a gene. The CDR3 spans 19 residues. The CDR3 DNA reads TGTGCCAGCAGCTTGGGGAACAGGGGCGCAGGTTTTCGCAATCAGCCCCAGCATTTT. Protein sequence: CASSLGNRGAGFRNQPQHF.

The V call is TRBV28, the J call TRBJ2-7, with TRBD2 identical over 8 bases. The CDR3 contains 14 residues. The germline CDR1 and CDR2 sequences are MDHEN and SYDVKM. The ends lost 2 bases at V and 3 bases at J; junction bases unmatched: 3. The CDR3 here is CASSLPAGVYEQYF. The CDR3 nucleotides are TGTGCCAGCAGTTTACCAGCGGGAGTCTACGAGCAGTACTTC. The full variable domain, in which reference TRBV28 and TRBJ2-7 provide the parts outside the CDR3, is DVKVTQSSRYLVKRTGEKVFLECVQDMDHENMFWYRQDPGLGLRLIYFSYDVKMKEKGDIPEGYSVSREKKERFSLILESASTNQTSMYLCASSLPAGVYEQYFGPGTRLTVT.

The chain carries TRBV29-1 and TRBJ2-5; 7 bases line up with TRBD2. Germline CDR1 and CDR2: SQVTM and ANQGSEA. V lost 5 bases and J lost 9; bases outside the gene matches: 15. The CDR3 is 14 residues long. The CDR3 sequence: CSVKQAGPTRAQYF. CDR3 nucleotides: TGCAGCGTTAAGCAAGCGGGACCGACCCGGGCCCAGTACTTC. Drawing the rest from reference TRBV29-1 and TRBJ2-5, the complete variable domain is SAVISQKPSRDICQRGTSLTIQCQVDSQVTMMFWYRQQPGQSLTLIATANQGSEATYESGFVIDKFPISRPNLTFSTLTVSNMSPEDSSIYLCSVKQAGPTRAQYFGPGTRLLVL.

This clonotype was counted a few times. V gene TRBV7-6 combines with J gene TRBJ1-2, with 7 bases aligning to TRBD1. Per germline, CDR1 SGHVS and CDR2 FNYEAQ. Losses at the gene ends were 2 bases for V and 8 bases for J; bases not matched to a gene: 8. This CDR3 comprises 14 residues. DNA of the CDR3: TGTGCCAGCAGCTTATCGACAGGGAAAGAAGGCTACACCTTC. Translated: CASSLSTGKEGYTF.

This clonotype was counted only a few times. This sequence joins TRBV2 and TRBJ1-1; D not resolved. CDR3 length: 13 amino acids. Looked up from germline, CDR1 is SNHLY and CDR2 is FYNNEI. The V end lost 6 bases, the J end lost 0 bases, and 8 bases lay between the germline ends. Here the CDR3 DNA reads TGTGCCAGCAGACCGGGGATGAACACTGAAGCTTTCTTT. The encoded protein is CASRPGMNTEAFF.

V gene TRBV7-2 combines with J gene TRBJ2-5; unclear D gene. V dropped 6 bases and J dropped 4 bases, with 6 bases sitting between them. From germline, CDR1 is SGHTA and CDR2 FQGNSA. The CDR3 is made up of 11 amino acids. CDR3 sequence (DNA): TGTGCCAGCAGGAAGACAGAGACCCAGTACTTC. Amino acids: CASRKTETQYF.

V gene TRBV3-1 combines with J gene TRBJ2-3; no clear D. The germline V gene has CDR1 LGHDT and CDR2 YNNKEL (reference sequence). Trimming cost V 7 bases and J 4 bases, with 15 bases left between them. This CDR3 spans 14 amino acids. The CDR3 protein is CASTNLLGADTQYF. As DNA, the CDR3 is TGTGCCAGCACGAACCTCCTCGGCGCAGATACGCAGTATTTT.

The chain links TRBV7-8 to TRBJ1-1; 8 bases align to TRBD1. Trimming cost V 4 bases and J 1 base; bases outside gene matches: 23. Germline lookup yields CDR1 SGHVS and CDR2 FQNEAQ. The CDR3 is 21 residues long. The CDR3 protein is CASSSPRGIHATGARNTEAFF. The CDR3 region has the DNA TGTGCCAGCAGCTCACCTAGAGGGATACACGCGACAGGGGCGAGGAACACTGAAGCTTTCTTT.

The rearrangement uses TRBV11-2 and TRBJ1-3; TRBD1 matches 7 bases. J was trimmed by 0 bases and V by 4 bases; bases with no gene match: 9. Germline V CDR1 and CDR2: SGHAT, FQNNGV. CDR3 length equals 17 residues. The CDR3 DNA sequence: TGTGCCAGCAGCTCCTACGCGACAGGGAGCTCTGGAAACACCATATATTTT. This codes for CASSSYATGSSGNTIYF.

This clonotype was seen just once. As DNA, the CDR3 is TGTGCCAGCAGACCGGGCGGGTTATCTGGGGCCAACGTCCTGACTTTC. This encodes CASRPGGLSGANVLTF. The J gene is TRBJ2-6, the V gene TRBV28, with a tentative D call TRBD2 (5 bases). Germline V gives CDR1 MDHEN, CDR2 SYDVKM. There are 16 residues in the CDR3. Trimming removed 6 bases at V and 1 base at J, with 13 bases between.

CDR3 sequence reads: CASSFKTGQVLAGANVLTF. The CDR3 DNA is TGTGCCAGCAGCTTTAAAACTGGACAGGTTTTGGCTGGGGCCAACGTCCTGACTTTC. This chain uses TRBV7-9 with TRBJ2-6, with 7 bases identical to TRBD1. This CDR3 comprises 19 residues. The junction had 13 bases not matched to a gene; V was cut back by 3 bases and J by 2 bases. Per the germline V gene, CDR1 is SEHNR and CDR2 is FQNEAQ (reference sequence).

In this sample, this clonotype turned up a few times. The V gene is TRBV7-6, the J gene TRBJ1-1; TRBD1 might be the D (5 bases). Germline CDR1 reads SGHVS; CDR2 reads FNYEAQ. Trimming left V 3 bases short and J 1 base short, with 12 bases between. The CDR3 runs to 15 residues. CDR3 bases: TGTGCCAGCAGCTTCGCAGGGAGTGCGAACACTGAAGCTTTCTTT. Encoded protein: CASSFAGSANTEAFF.

The chain recombines TRBV19 with TRBJ2-3, with TRBD2 matching over 11 bases. V was clipped by 5 bases and J by 2 bases; unmatched bases: 6. This CDR3 spans 16 amino acids. CDR1 and CDR2 (germline): LNHDA, SQIVND (reference sequence). The CDR3 DNA reads as TGTGCCAGTAGTGCTGGACTAGCGGGTTACACAGATACGCAGTATTTT. Residues: CASSAGLAGYTDTQYF.

The J gene is TRBJ2-2, the V gene TRBV6-1; 8 bases align to TRBD2. Per germline, CDR1 MNHNS and CDR2 SASEGT. V was clipped by 1 base and J by 3 bases; unmatched bases: 7. The CDR3 is 17 residues long. The CDR3 loop reads CASSEGPWREDTGELFF. The CDR3, as DNA: TGTGCCAGCAGTGAAGGGCCGTGGCGGGAGGACACCGGGGAGCTGTTTTTT.

The J gene is TRBJ2-7, the V gene TRBV11-2, with a weak D call TRBD2 (7 bases). CDR1 and CDR2 from the germline V gene are SGHAT and FQNNGV. The V gene lost 5 bases and the J gene lost 4 bases, with 18 bases spanning the gap. There are 15 residues in the CDR3. The CDR3 bases are TGTGCCAGCAGCACCGGGGGGCCTGCTTTTTACGAGCAGTACTTC. It yields the protein CASSTGGPAFYEQYF. The full variable domain, completed using reference TRBV11-2 and TRBJ2-7, is EAGVAQSPRYKIIEKRQSVAFWCNPISGHATLYWYQQILGQGPKLLIQFQNNGVVDDSQLPKDRFSAERLKGVDSTLKIQPAKLEDSAVYLCASSTGGPAFYEQYFGPGTRLTVT.

The CDR3 sequence: CASSAGTAIEAFF. In DNA, the CDR3 is TGTGCCAGCAGCGCTGGGACAGCCATTGAAGCTTTCTTT. The chain combines TRBV7-2 with TRBJ1-1; 7 bases map to TRBD1. Per the germline V gene, CDR1 is SGHTA and CDR2 is FQGNSA. Trimming removed 5 bases from V and 7 bases from J; junction bases left unmatched: 7. The CDR3 has 13 amino acids.

This clonotype was seen just once. This chain connects TRBV2 to TRBJ1-1; D unclear. This CDR3 comprises 15 residues. V gave up 11 bases and J gave up 2 bases, with 21 bases separating them. The germline V gene encodes CDR1 SNHLY and CDR2 FYNNEI. The CDR3 DNA sequence: TGTGCCTTCCTACCCGGGTCAGTCCTTAACACTGAAGCTTTCTTT. This encodes CAFLPGSVLNTEAFF.

The chain couples TRBV6-2 or TRBV6-3 to TRBJ2-2; D is unresolved. CDR1 is MNHEY and CDR2 is SVGEGT in the germline V gene. The V end was cut by 7 bases, the J end by 2 bases, with 8 bases between. The CDR3 spans 13 residues. DNA of the CDR3: TGTGCCAGCAAAACAGTTAACACCGGGGAGCTGTTTTTT. This sequence encodes CASKTVNTGELFF.

The chain combines TRBV10-3 with TRBJ2-7; TRBD1 matches 8 bases. V trimming: 8 bases; J trimming: 5 bases; junction bases outside the gene matches: 5. CDR1 is ENHRY, CDR2 SYGVKD, per germline. The CDR3 sequence is 12 residues long. The CDR3 sequence is CAIGTGRDEQYF. Here the CDR3 DNA reads TGTGCCATCGGGACAGGCCGGGACGAGCAGTACTTC.

CDR3 loop: CATSRAGGSGEQYF. The CDR3 coding sequence is TGTGCCACCAGCAGGGCGGGAGGGTCGGGCGAGCAGTACTTC. The chain combines TRBV15 with TRBJ2-7, with 9 nucleotides matching TRBD2. The V and J ends lost 3 bases and 6 bases, in that order; junction bases with no gene match: 6. Germline V lookup: CDR1 LNHNV, CDR2 YYDKDF (reference sequence). The CDR3 loop spans 14 amino acids.

The chain combines TRBV12-3 or TRBV12-4 with TRBJ1-5; 9 bases agree with TRBD1. The CDR3 is 17 amino acids. Trimming removed 6 bases from V and 3 bases from J; junction bases left unmatched: 12. CDR3 nucleotides: TGTGCCAGCAGCCCGGACAGGGGTGGTCGAATCAATCAGCCCCAGCATTTT. It codes for CASSPDRGGRINQPQHF.

This chain joins TRBV29-1 and TRBJ1-4, with D unresolved. The CDR3 runs 14 residues. The V gene lost 3 bases and the J gene lost 6 bases, with 14 bases spanning the gap. Looked up from germline, CDR1 is SQVTM and CDR2 is ANQGSEA. The CDR3 reads CSVDGNRADEKLFF. In DNA form, the CDR3 reads TGCAGCGTTGACGGGAATCGGGCGGATGAAAAACTGTTTTTT.

V gene TRBV28 combines with J gene TRBJ2-1; 8 bases line up with TRBD2. V lost 7 bases to trimming and J lost 8 bases; unmatched junction nucleotides: 16. CDR3 length equals 16 residues. CDR1 MDHEN and CDR2 SYDVKM come from the germline V gene. DNA for the CDR3: TGTGCCAGCACCCCGGGGGGGGGGGGCCTGATTTATGAGCAGTTCTTC. It yields the protein CASTPGGGGLIYEQFF.